These 30 T cell receptor beta chains came from one sample sequenced in a study of blood T cells in healthy people across ages. PCR was performed a second time for roughly 7 to 12 cycles using a sample-barcoded 5' primer and a J-beta primer mix. MiXCR, run by TCRdb on the 5' RACE reads, gives a single entry per CDR3 protein. The sample lists 730,000 or so distinct CDR3 sequences; approximately 40% were seen once. The sample consisted of blood. All receptors come from a man at least 80 years old in good health.

This chain connects TRBV20-1 to TRBJ2-3, with D tentatively TRBD2 (6 bases). The V end was cut by 7 bases, the J end by 3 bases, with 11 bases between. The germline CDR1 and CDR2 sequences are DFQATT and SNEGSKA (reference sequence). The CDR3 has 12 residues. The CDR3: CSVYGRTDTQYF. The CDR3 DNA reads TGCAGTGTATACGGGAGAACAGATACGCAGTATTTT.

This clonotype occurred many times. The J gene is TRBJ2-7, the V gene TRBV7-2; no clear D. Germline loops: CDR1 SGHTA, CDR2 FQGNSA. V was shortened by 1 base and J by 4 bases, with 8 bases between the two germline ends. This CDR3 is built from 13 residues. The CDR3 loop reads CASSLGEKYEQYF. The DNA for the CDR3 is TGTGCCAGCAGCTTAGGAGAGAAGTACGAGCAGTACTTC.

This clonotype was counted a single time. The chain is built from TRBV6-5 and TRBJ2-5, with unresolved D. With 0 bases removed from V and 11 bases from J, the gap between germline ends came to 22 bases. The CDR3 totals 16 residues. CDR1 MNHEY and CDR2 SVGAGI come from the germline V gene. The CDR3 region is CASSYSGLNSYNEQYF. In DNA, the CDR3 is TGTGCCAGCAGTTACTCTGGGCTGAACTCCTACAATGAGCAGTACTTC.

For this clonotype: A much larger clone sits a single nucleotide away, making a read error possible. This chain joins TRBV29-1 and TRBJ2-1, with 13 bases identical to TRBD2. CDR1 is SQVTM, CDR2 ANQGSEA, per germline. There are 16 residues in the CDR3. CDR3 nucleotides: TGCAGCGCTGAAGGACGGACTAGCGGGGGCCTCAATGAGCAGTTCTTC. Its protein product is CSAEGRTSGGLNEQFF.

The sample holds a few counts of this clonotype. CDR3 DNA: TGCGCCAGCAGCGTGGGGGGCAGTGAAGCTTTCTTT. Its protein is CASSVGGSEAFF. The chain combines TRBV5-1 with TRBJ1-1; D may be TRBD1 (6 bases). V was trimmed by 4 bases and J by 7 bases, leaving 11 bases between them. This CDR3 region has 12 residues. Germline values: CDR1 SGHRS, CDR2 YFSETQ.

This clonotype was seen a single time. The junction and the germline gene differ at one end; a read error may be behind it. The rearrangement uses TRBV4-2 and TRBJ2-1; 15 positions agree with TRBD2. The CDR3 is made up of 18 amino acids. Germline CDR1 reads LGHNA; CDR2 reads YNFKEQ. Here the CDR3 DNA reads TGTGCCAGCAGCCAGTCGGGACTAGCGGGGGGTACTATAAATGGGCAGTTCTTC. Encoded protein: CASSQSGLAGGTINGQFF.

The chain links TRBV6-5 to TRBJ1-4; maybe TRBD1 (6 bases). Germline CDR1 MNHEY, CDR2 SVGAGI. The V gene lost 7 bases and the J gene lost 6 bases, with 21 bases spanning the gap. The CDR3 has 16 residues. The CDR3 DNA reads as TGTGCCAGCATGTATACGGGCAGGGGCGGGTATGAAAAACTGTTTTTT. Translation: CASMYTGRGGYEKLFF.

In this sample, this clonotype turned up many times. This CDR3 is CASSLEMGAGVNNEQFF. The DNA for the CDR3 is TGCGCCAGCAGCTTGGAGATGGGTGCGGGAGTCAACAATGAGCAGTTCTTC. The chain carries TRBV5-1 and TRBJ2-1; the match to TRBD2 covers 7 bases. The ends lost 0 bases at V and 5 bases at J; junction bases unmatched: 11. The CDR3 runs to 17 residues. The germline CDR1 and CDR2 sequences are SGHRS and YFSETQ.

The rearrangement joins TRBV7-8 to TRBJ2-1; weak D call: TRBD2 (6 bases). The length of the CDR3 is 16 residues. Trimming removed 2 bases from V and 5 bases from J, with 16 bases in between. The germline V gene has CDR1 SGHVS and CDR2 FQNEAQ. The CDR3 DNA reads as TGTGCCAGCAGCTTATCCCTAACGGGAGTGGACAATGAGCAGTTCTTC. This encodes CASSLSLTGVDNEQFF.

The chain carries TRBV5-1 and TRBJ2-1; D is ambiguous. This CDR3 has 15 amino acids. V was trimmed by 3 bases and J by 0 bases, leaving 10 bases between them. Germline V lookup: CDR1 SGHRS, CDR2 YFSETQ. In nucleotides, the CDR3 is TGCGCCAGCAGCTGGTTGGAGAGCTCCTACAATGAGCAGTTCTTC. Protein sequence: CASSWLESSYNEQFF.

This chain links TRBV11-2 with TRBJ1-1; 7 bases agree with TRBD1. V was pared by 2 bases and J by 3 bases, with 9 bases of the junction left unmatched. Germline lookup yields CDR1 SGHAT and CDR2 FQNNGV. This CDR3 has 16 residues. In DNA, the CDR3 is TGTGCCAGCAGCTTAATAACAGGGGAGGGGCACACTGAAGCTTTCTTT. Translation gives CASSLITGEGHTEAFF.

The rearrangement links TRBV5-1 to TRBJ2-5, with no clear D. Deletions cut 3 bases from V and 3 bases from J, with 12 bases between. The CDR3 spans 14 residues. CDR1 and CDR2 (germline): SGHRS, YFSETQ. The CDR3 DNA reads TGCGCCAGCAGCTCACCGGGCTCAGAAGAGACCCAGTACTTC. It yields the protein CASSSPGSEETQYF.

The chain recombines TRBV12-3 or TRBV12-4 with TRBJ2-1; D is unclear. Between the trimmed V and J ends, which lost 6 bases and 2 bases, there was a span of 17 bases. This CDR3 contains 16 residues. CDR3 sequence reads: CASSPIIDSTYNEQFF. CDR3 nucleotides: TGTGCCAGCAGCCCCATAATCGATAGCACCTACAATGAGCAGTTCTTC.

About this clonotype itself: This may be a read error, as it is one base from a much larger clone. The rearrangement joins TRBV12-3 or TRBV12-4 to TRBJ2-1, with D unresolved. The CDR3 spans 13 residues. Deletions cut 5 bases from V and 6 bases from J, with 11 bases between. Here the CDR3 DNA reads TGTGCCAGCAGTGTACAGCCTGTCAATGAGCAGTTCTTC. Protein: CASSVQPVNEQFF.

Turning to this clonotype: One end of the junction does not line up with germline, which may come from a read error. The chain links TRBV7-2 to TRBJ2-7, with D tentatively TRBD1 or TRBD2 (5 bases each). This CDR3 contains 14 residues. Germline assignment: CDR1 SGHTA and CDR2 FQGNSA. In DNA form, the CDR3 reads TGTGCCAGCAGCCACGGGACCCGGGCCTACGGGCAGTACTTC. Translation gives CASSHGTRAYGQYF.

This chain connects TRBV4-1 to TRBJ2-4; 7 bases agree with TRBD1. Germline CDR1 is MGHRA and CDR2 is YSYEKL. There are 13 residues in the CDR3. J lost 13 bases, V lost 2 bases, and 8 bases had no gene match. The CDR3 bases are TGCGCCAGCAGCCAAAACAGGGGTTCGGAGCAGTACTTC. Translated, it gives CASSQNRGSEQYF.

This chain joins TRBV5-1 and TRBJ2-7, with D possibly being TRBD2 (5 bases). The ends were cut back, 4 bases at V and 1 base at J, with 15 bases in the middle. In germline, CDR1 is SGHRS, CDR2 YFSETQ. There are 15 residues in the CDR3. This CDR3 reads CASSPEGQPSYEQYF. DNA for the CDR3: TGCGCCAGCAGCCCCGAGGGTCAACCATCCTACGAGCAGTACTTC.

The gene calls are TRBV5-1 and TRBJ1-2; the D gene is possibly TRBD1 (6 bases). Germline assignment: CDR1 SGHRS and CDR2 YFSETQ. Trimming stripped 6 bases from V and 4 bases from J, with 13 bases between. The CDR3 has 13 residues. DNA for the CDR3: TGCGCCAGCAACGCGGACAGTCGCTATGGCTACACCTTC. Its protein is CASNADSRYGYTF.

The table lists this clonotype with a few counts. This sequence joins TRBV14 and TRBJ2-1; no clear D. Trimming took 4 bases from V and 9 from J, leaving 16 bases between them. The CDR3 has 14 residues. The germline V gene encodes CDR1 SGHDN and CDR2 FVKESK. The CDR3 coding sequence is TGTGCCAGCAGCCCCGCAAATGGGCTGAGTGAGCAGTTCTTC. Translating gives CASSPANGLSEQFF. The full variable domain, rest sourced from reference TRBV14 and TRBJ2-1, is EAGVTQFPSHSVIEKGQTVTLRCDPISGHDNLYWYRRVMGKEIKFLLHFVKESKQDESGMPNNRFLAERTGGTYSTLKVQPAELEDSGVYFCASSPANGLSEQFFGPGTRLTVL.

This chain uses TRBV2 with TRBJ2-2, with 10 bases that match TRBD2. The CDR3 is 15 amino acids. The V gene end was trimmed by 7 bases and the J gene end by 5 bases; junction bases not matched to a gene: 7. The germline gives CDR1 SNHLY, CDR2 FYNNEI. The CDR3 here is CASNQRTSGTGELFF. In DNA form, the CDR3 reads TGTGCCAGCAACCAAAGGACTAGCGGTACCGGGGAGCTGTTTTTT. The entire variable domain, with the rest obtained from reference TRBV2 and TRBJ2-2, is as follows: EPEVTQTPSHQVTQMGQEVILRCVPISNHLYFYWYRQILGQKVEFLVSFYNNEISEKSEIFDDQFSVERPDGSNFTLKIRSTKLEDSAMYFCASNQRTSGTGELFFGEGSRLTVL.

The rearrangement uses TRBV7-8 and TRBJ2-5, with a tentative D call TRBD1 (5 bases). Germline V gene sequence: CDR1 SGHVS, CDR2 FQNEAQ. V was cut by 0 bases and J by 4 bases, with 12 bases left in between. This CDR3 is built from 15 residues. The CDR3: CASSLADTWGETQYF. CDR3 in DNA: TGTGCCAGCAGCTTAGCGGACACCTGGGGAGAGACCCAGTACTTC.

The CDR3: CASSSRTELAYEQYF. CDR3 DNA sequence: TGTGCCAGCAGCAGCAGGACGGAACTGGCCTACGAGCAGTACTTC. The genes are TRBV5-5 and TRBJ2-7, with unresolved D. The CDR3 contains 15 residues. V lost 4 bases, J lost 2 bases, and 16 bases lay in between. CDR1 and CDR2 (germline): SGHKS, YYEKEE (reference sequence).

The chain is built from TRBV12-3 or TRBV12-4 and TRBJ2-7, with a tentative D call TRBD2 (6 bases). Trimming removed 7 bases at V and 10 bases at J, with 29 bases between. This CDR3 contains 16 residues. In DNA, the CDR3 is TGTGCCAGCACCACTTTGGCCAAGGAGGGTTTAGGTACCCAGTACTTC. It is translated as CASTTLAKEGLGTQYF.

This chain uses TRBV20-1 with TRBJ2-7, with D possibly being TRBD1 or TRBD2 (5 bases each). V lost 3 bases to trimming and J lost 3 bases, with 12 bases between them. Germline V CDR1 and CDR2: DFQATT, SNEGSKA (reference sequence). This CDR3 is built from 13 residues. CDR3 loop: CSARAGTIYEQYF. CDR3 nucleotide sequence: TGCAGTGCTAGGGCAGGGACGATCTACGAGCAGTACTTC.

V gene TRBV11-2 combines with J gene TRBJ2-5; perhaps TRBD2 as D (6 bases). The CDR3 has 15 residues. The germline V gene encodes CDR1 SGHAT and CDR2 FQNNGV. With 5 bases removed from V and 4 bases from J, the gap between germline ends came to 17 bases. CDR3 nucleotide sequence: TGTGCCAGCAGCGTCTGGCGGGGCTTGGGAGAGACCCAGTACTTC. Amino acid sequence: CASSVWRGLGETQYF. Complete variable domain (other parts from reference TRBV11-2 and TRBJ2-5): EAGVAQSPRYKIIEKRQSVAFWCNPISGHATLYWYQQILGQGPKLLIQFQNNGVVDDSQLPKDRFSAERLKGVDSTLKIQPAKLEDSAVYLCASSVWRGLGETQYFGPGTRLLVL.

This clonotype has a handful of counts. This chain links TRBV15 with TRBJ2-3; 8 bases fit TRBD2. The CDR3 has 17 amino acids. Germline trimming cut 2 bases from V and 0 bases from J; bases unmatched to any gene: 7. Germline V gene lookup returns CDR1 LNHNV and CDR2 YYDKDF (reference sequence). The CDR3 spells CATSRSITSGSTDTQYF. CDR3 in DNA: TGTGCCACCAGCAGATCGATTACTAGCGGAAGCACAGATACGCAGTATTTT.

This clonotype came up a few times. The chain is built from TRBV6-2 or TRBV6-3 and TRBJ2-5; D not resolved. Germline assignment: CDR1 MNHEY and CDR2 SVGEGT. The CDR3 extends over 12 amino acids. V shed 4 bases and J shed 13 bases, with 16 bases lying between them. CDR3 residues: CASSSSGRAAYF. The CDR3 DNA reads as TGTGCCAGCAGTTCGTCCGGACGAGCTGCGTACTTC.

This clonotype appeared a few times. The V call is TRBV20-1, the J call TRBJ2-6, with 7 positions matching TRBD1. This CDR3 region has 17 residues. J gave up 4 bases and V 1 base, and 10 bases lay outside the gene matches. Germline V gives CDR1 DFQATT, CDR2 SNEGSKA (reference sequence). CDR3 residues: CSARAARGWYGANVLTF. CDR3 nucleotide sequence: TGCAGTGCTAGAGCGGCCAGGGGGTGGTACGGGGCCAACGTCCTGACTTTC.

The table lists this clonotype with a few counts. The gene calls are TRBV29-1 and TRBJ2-2; D is possibly TRBD2 (5 bases). The CDR3 has 12 residues. The germline V gene has CDR1 SQVTM and CDR2 ANQGSEA. Trimming left V 7 bases short and J 4 bases short, with 10 bases between. The CDR3 sequence is CSAREVTGELFF. CDR3 DNA sequence: TGCAGCGCCCGGGAAGTCACCGGGGAGCTGTTTTTT.

This clonotype was observed at least ten times. The chain recombines TRBV5-1 with TRBJ2-7; 8 bases are shared with TRBD1. V lost 1 base to trimming and J lost 12 bases; unmatched junction nucleotides: 12. CDR3 size: 14 residues. CDR1 is SGHRS, CDR2 YFSETQ, per germline. In DNA, the CDR3 is TGCGCCAGCAGCTTGTCTGGACAGGGACGACAACCGTACTTC. This translates into CASSLSGQGRQPYF. The variable domain in full, with the rest retrieved from reference TRBV5-1 and TRBJ2-7, is KAGVTQTPRYLIKTRGQQVTLSCSPISGHRSVSWYQQTPGQGLQFLFEYFSETQRNKGNFPGRFSGRQFSNSRSEMNVSTLELGDSALYLCASSLSGQGRQPYFGPGTRLTVT.